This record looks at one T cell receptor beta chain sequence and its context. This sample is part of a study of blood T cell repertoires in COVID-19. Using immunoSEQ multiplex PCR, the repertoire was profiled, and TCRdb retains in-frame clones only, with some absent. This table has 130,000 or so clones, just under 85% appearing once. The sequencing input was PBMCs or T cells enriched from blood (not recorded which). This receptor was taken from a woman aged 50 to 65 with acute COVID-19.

The CDR3: CASSQGRQLNSPLHF. Written as DNA, the CDR3 is TGCGCCAGCAGCCAAGGCCGACAGCTTAATTCACCCCTCCACTTT. The chain combines TRBV4-1 with TRBJ1-6, with a possible D match to TRBD1 (5 bases). The length of the CDR3 is 15 residues. Germline CDR1 and CDR2: MGHRA and YSYEKL. The V and J ends lost 1 base and 6 bases respectively, with 10 bases between them.